This T cell receptor beta chain was profiled in a study of T cells in localized non-small cell lung cancer. Study-level points and caveats: There was an association of higher blood T cell density with longer overall survival.

CDR1 is MRHNA, CDR2 SNTAGT, per germline. Trimming stripped 5 bases from V and 0 bases from J, with 10 bases between. CDR3 length: 14 residues. The repertoire was sequenced with immunoSEQ multiplex PCR; TCRdb's copy has only in-frame clones and lacks some. The profile covers tens of thousands of clones, with over 80% appearing a single time and 15% taken by the ten largest. This clone showed up just once. Its antigen is still unknown. The sequence was collected from a man between 40 and 69 years old with stage I squamous cell lung carcinoma. The chain recombines TRBV6-4 with TRBJ1-2; a weak D match, TRBD1 (5 bases). Source: peripheral blood, taken before any cancer treatment. The CDR3 sequence is CASSKGDTNYGYTF. The CDR3 bases are TGTGCCAGCAGTAAAGGGGATACTAACTATGGCTACACCTTC.